The sequence of this T cell receptor beta chain was determined in a study of beta chain features in type 1 diabetes. Regarding the study as a whole: Moderately but significantly shorter TCRB CDR3s were found in Type 1 diabetes patients in all four CD4+ subsets. Patients' naive, central memory and Treg TCRB repertoires seemed closer to one another than those of healthy donors.

This clone was counted a few times. Its specificity is unknown. The same CDR3 also results from other DNA sequences found in this sample. Reverse transcribing all isolated RNA meant expressed TCRB transcripts were sequenced. Sequenced by immunoSEQ multiplex PCR; TCRdb stores in-frame clones only, minus some. The table records about 340,000 clones, roughly 13% of them present only once. Trimming cost V 1 base and J 4 bases, with 5 bases left between them. The V gene's germline CDR1 is SGHAT and CDR2 FQNNGV. The CDR3 runs 13 residues. Sorted CD4+ subsets: naive, central memory, regulatory, stem cell-like memory (CD45RO/CCR7/CD25/CD127/CD95/CD27 panel).

The clonotype originates from a woman in her late teens or twenties with type 1 diabetes. The genes are TRBV11-2 and TRBJ1-5; D unclear. Sequenced: naive CD4+ T cells from blood. The CDR3 sequence is CASSLGPNQPQHF. For the CDR3, the DNA is TGTGCCAGCAGCTTAGGGCCGAATCAGCCCCAGCATTTT.